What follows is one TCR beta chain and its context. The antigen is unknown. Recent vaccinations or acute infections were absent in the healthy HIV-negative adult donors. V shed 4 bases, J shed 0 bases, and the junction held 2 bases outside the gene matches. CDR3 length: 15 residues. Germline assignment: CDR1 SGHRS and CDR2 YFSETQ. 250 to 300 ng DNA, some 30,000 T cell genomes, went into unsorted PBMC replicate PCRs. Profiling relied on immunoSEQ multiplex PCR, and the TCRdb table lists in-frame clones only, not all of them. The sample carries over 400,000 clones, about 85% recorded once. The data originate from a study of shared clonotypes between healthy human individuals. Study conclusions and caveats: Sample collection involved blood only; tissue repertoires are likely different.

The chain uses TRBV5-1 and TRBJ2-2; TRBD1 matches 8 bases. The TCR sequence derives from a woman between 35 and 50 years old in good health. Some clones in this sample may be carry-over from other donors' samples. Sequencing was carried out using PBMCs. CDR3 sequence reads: CASSRGQANTGELFF. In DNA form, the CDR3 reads TGCGCCAGCAGCCGGGGACAGGCGAACACCGGGGAGCTGTTTTTT.